The 20 T cell receptor beta chains below all came from one sample that was sequenced in a study of control samples from healthy donors and cancer patients. Assay: immunoSEQ multiplex PCR; the TCRdb copy retains only in-frame clones and omits some. The sample holds 200,000 to 250,000 clones, about 93% seen once. Sequencing was carried out using blood. The receptor set was obtained from a man aged 50-59 years in good health.

This chain connects TRBV21-1 to TRBJ2-3; the DNA was not used to check the table's D call, TRBD2. TRBV21-1 is assigned pseudogene status. The CDR3 is 17 residues long. CDR3: CASSKEIAGVFFRTQYF. The CDR3 DNA sequence: TGTGCCAGCAGCAAAGAAATTGCCGGGGTCTTCTTCCGTACGCAGTATTTT.

The gene calls are TRBV6-2 or TRBV6-3 and TRBJ2-1; 8 positions agree with TRBD1. The length of the CDR3 is 15 residues. Germline-derived CDR1 and CDR2 are MNHEY and SVGEGT. With V trimmed by 7 bases and J by 1 base, 6 bases remained unmatched. CDR3 region: CASTPGDRSYNEQFF. The CDR3 coding sequence is TGTGCCAGCACCCCCGGGGACAGGTCCTACAATGAGCAGTTCTTC.

This chain joins TRBV10-3 and TRBJ1-2; 9 bases are shared with TRBD1. Germline CDR1 and CDR2: ENHRY and SYGVKD. The CDR3 has 15 residues. The V segment lost 4 bases and the J segment 4 bases; nucleotides outside the gene matches: 7. In DNA form, the CDR3 reads TGTGCCATCAGTGCTGGGGACAGGGTTGGCTATGGCTACACCTTC. Translation: CAISAGDRVGYGYTF.

The V gene is TRBV12-3 or TRBV12-4, the J gene TRBJ2-5; the D gene could be TRBD1 or TRBD2 (5 bases each). Trimming left V 4 bases short and J 2 bases short, with 8 bases between. The CDR3 has 13 amino acids. The DNA of the CDR3 is TGTGCCAGCAGTTCGGGACCACAAGAGACCCAGTACTTC. It is translated as CASSSGPQETQYF.

This clone occurred once. This chain joins TRBV5-4 and TRBJ1-2; tentatively, D is TRBD1 (6 bases). The germline V gene has CDR1 SGHNT and CDR2 YYREEE (reference sequence). This CDR3 comprises 16 residues. Between the trimmed V and J ends, which lost 4 bases and 5 bases, there was a span of 21 bases. In DNA form, the CDR3 reads TGTGCCAGCAGCCCCACCGGCTCCGAGGGGGGATATGGCTACACCTTC. Translating it yields CASSPTGSEGGYGYTF.

The V call is TRBV6-5, the J call TRBJ1-3, with unresolved D. CDR1 MNHEY and CDR2 SVGAGI come from the germline V gene. Trimming left V 0 bases short and J 7 bases short, with 16 bases between. This CDR3 spans 16 amino acids. The CDR3 protein is CASSYSTRTASNTIYF. The DNA for the CDR3 is TGTGCCAGCAGTTACTCGACACGAACAGCAAGTAACACCATATATTTT.

This chain links TRBV28 with TRBJ1-6; D ambiguous. Germline CDR1 MDHEN, CDR2 SYDVKM. The CDR3 totals 13 residues. V was cut by 9 bases and J by 4 bases, with 10 bases left in between. Here the CDR3 reads CASRASYNSPLHF. CDR3 nucleotide sequence: TGTGCCAGTCGGGCCAGTTATAATTCACCCCTCCACTTT.

The V gene is TRBV28, the J gene TRBJ1-4, with D maybe TRBD1 (5 bases). This CDR3 has 15 residues. Trimming shortened V by 9 bases and J by 6 bases, and 20 bases separated the two germline ends. From germline, CDR1 is MDHEN and CDR2 SYDVKM. The CDR3 region has the DNA TGTGCCAGTATACCCTCGACAGCCTCTGATGAAAAACTGTTTTTT. It is translated as CASIPSTASDEKLFF. Full variable domain (remainder filled in from reference TRBV28 and TRBJ1-4): DVKVTQSSRYLVKRTGEKVFLECVQDMDHENMFWYRQDPGLGLRLIYFSYDVKMKEKGDIPEGYSVSREKKERFSLILESASTNQTSMYLCASIPSTASDEKLFFGSGTQLSVL.

Only one count was recorded for this clone. The V call is TRBV27, the J call TRBJ1-5; D may be TRBD1 (6 bases). The CDR3 runs to 19 residues. CDR1 is MNHEY, CDR2 SMNVEV, per germline (reference sequence). The V end was cut by 3 bases, the J end by 3 bases, with 24 bases between. CDR3 DNA sequence: TGTGCCAGCAGTTTGAGGGGGATCTTCGACAGTACCAACAATCAGCCCCAGCATTTT. Amino acids: CASSLRGIFDSTNNQPQHF.

The chain couples TRBV5-1 to TRBJ2-5; 11 nucleotides agree with TRBD2. CDR1 SGHRS and CDR2 YFSETQ come from the germline V gene. The CDR3 consists of 17 residues. The V gene end was trimmed by 3 bases and the J gene end by 3 bases; junction bases not matched to a gene: 10. The CDR3 region has the DNA TGCGCCAGCAGCTCGACCCCCCTAGCGGGGGGTGAAGAGACCCAGTACTTC. Its translation is CASSSTPLAGGEETQYF.

The chain recombines TRBV28 with TRBJ2-7; no firm D call. CDR3 length equals 15 residues. Germline V lookup: CDR1 MDHEN, CDR2 SYDVKM. V was trimmed by 0 bases and J by 1 base, leaving 10 bases between them. The CDR3 here is CASSLWQMGSYEQYF. The DNA for the CDR3 is TGTGCCAGCAGTTTATGGCAGATGGGGTCCTACGAGCAGTACTTC.

The chain couples TRBV5-6 to TRBJ2-7; D not resolved. CDR3 size: 15 residues. Germline assignment: CDR1 SGHDT and CDR2 YYEEEE. Trimming stripped 4 bases from V and 0 bases from J, with 14 bases between. CDR3 sequence reads: CASSVGQRGSYEQYF. The DNA of the CDR3 is TGTGCCAGCAGCGTAGGTCAAAGAGGCTCCTACGAGCAGTACTTC. Full variable domain (missing parts from reference TRBV5-6 and TRBJ2-7): DAGVTQSPTHLIKTRGQQVTLRCSPKSGHDTVSWYQQALGQGPQFIFQYYEEEERQRGNFPDRFSGHQFPNYSSELNVNALLLGDSALYLCASSVGQRGSYEQYFGPGTRLTVT.

J is TRBJ1-4 and V is TRBV7-9; tentative D call: TRBD1 (5 bases). CDR1 is SEHNR, CDR2 FQNEAQ, per germline (reference sequence). The CDR3 loop spans 15 amino acids. Trimming stripped 11 bases from V and 12 bases from J, with 28 bases between. The DNA of the CDR3 is TGTGCCTATGACCCCGGGGCACTTGCTAATGTTGAACTGTTTTTT. Translating gives CAYDPGALANVELFF.

The gene calls are TRBV2 and TRBJ1-1; 7 bases map to TRBD1. Per germline, CDR1 SNHLY and CDR2 FYNNEI. V trimming: 8 bases; J trimming: 4 bases; junction bases outside the gene matches: 13. The CDR3 runs to 15 residues. The CDR3 is CASGTGEKGGTEAFF. CDR3 bases: TGTGCCAGCGGAACAGGGGAAAAGGGCGGCACTGAAGCTTTCTTT.

CDR3 sequence (DNA): TGTGCCAGCAGGGCTCTGGGTGCAGAAAAACTGTTTTTT. This codes for CASRALGAEKLFF. The chain uses TRBV6-5 and TRBJ1-4; D remains unclear. CDR1 is MNHEY, CDR2 SVGAGI, per germline. This CDR3 region has 13 residues. V dropped 6 bases and J dropped 8 bases, with 13 bases sitting between them.

The chain combines TRBV18 with TRBJ1-3; no definite D call. Between the trimmed V and J ends, which lost 6 bases and 0 bases, there was a span of 9 bases. Germline V gives CDR1 KGHSH, CDR2 LQKENI. This CDR3 is 14 amino acids long. The CDR3 DNA follows: TGTGCCAGCTCCCAAGAGGGCTCTGGAAACACCATATATTTT. This encodes CASSQEGSGNTIYF.

The chain links TRBV23-1 to TRBJ2-3; D ambiguous. TRBV23-1 is an open reading frame, and its role is uncertain. Trimming took 6 bases from V and 0 from J, leaving 16 bases between them. The CDR3 is 16 amino acids. The CDR3 loop reads CASSIIWTHSTDTQYF. In nucleotides, the CDR3 is TGCGCCAGCAGCATTATCTGGACCCATAGCACAGATACGCAGTATTTT.

The chain is built from TRBV19 and TRBJ2-5; 8 bases are shared with TRBD2. Germline loops: CDR1 LNHDA, CDR2 SQIVND (reference sequence). Unmatched junction bases numbered 6, after V lost 1 base and J lost 5 bases. The CDR3 totals 15 residues. The chain's CDR3 is CASSIGNSGGETQYF. CDR3 DNA sequence: TGTGCCAGTAGTATAGGAAATTCGGGAGGGGAGACCCAGTACTTC.

The V gene is TRBV11-2, the J gene TRBJ2-7, with 9 positions matching TRBD1. V dropped 1 base and J dropped 2; count of bases not matched to a gene: 3. Germline V gene lookup returns CDR1 SGHAT and CDR2 FQNNGV. This CDR3 has 15 residues. The CDR3 sequence is CASSLAGTGTYEQYF. The CDR3 coding sequence is TGTGCCAGCAGCTTAGCCGGGACAGGGACCTACGAGCAGTACTTC.

The chain combines TRBV6-6 with TRBJ2-3, with 9 bases matching TRBD1. The germline V gene has CDR1 MNHNY and CDR2 SVGAGI (reference sequence). Germline trimming cut 5 bases from V and 4 bases from J; bases unmatched to any gene: 7. This CDR3 is built from 15 residues. The CDR3 DNA sequence: TGTGCCAGCAGTCCTGGACAGGGGAGGGCAGATACGCAGTATTTT. It encodes CASSPGQGRADTQYF.